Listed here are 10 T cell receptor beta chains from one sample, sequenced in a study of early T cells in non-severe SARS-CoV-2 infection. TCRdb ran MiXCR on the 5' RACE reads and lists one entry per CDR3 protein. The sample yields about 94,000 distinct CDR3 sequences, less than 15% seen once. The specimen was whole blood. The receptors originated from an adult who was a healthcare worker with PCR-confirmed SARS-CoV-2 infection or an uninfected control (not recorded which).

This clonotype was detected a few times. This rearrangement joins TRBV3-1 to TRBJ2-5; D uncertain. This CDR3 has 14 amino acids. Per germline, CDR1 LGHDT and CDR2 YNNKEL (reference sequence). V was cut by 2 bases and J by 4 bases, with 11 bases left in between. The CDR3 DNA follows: TGTGCCAGCAGCCAACCAAGACCCCGAGAGACCCAGTACTTC. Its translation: CASSQPRPRETQYF.

CDR3 in amino acids: CASRRGDNTDTQYF. DNA of the CDR3: TGTGCCAGCAGGCGGGGGGATAACACAGATACGCAGTATTTT. This chain uses TRBV28 with TRBJ2-3; 8 nucleotides match TRBD2. The V gene's germline CDR1 is MDHEN and CDR2 SYDVKM. V shed 6 bases, J shed 2 bases, and the junction held 4 bases outside the gene matches. The CDR3 spans 14 residues.

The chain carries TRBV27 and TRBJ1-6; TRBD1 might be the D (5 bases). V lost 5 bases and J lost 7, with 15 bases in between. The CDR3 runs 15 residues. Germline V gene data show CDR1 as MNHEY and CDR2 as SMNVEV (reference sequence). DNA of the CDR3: TGTGCCAGCAGTCCGCCCGGGGGGGGGAATTCACCCCTCCACTTT. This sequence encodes CASSPPGGGNSPLHF.

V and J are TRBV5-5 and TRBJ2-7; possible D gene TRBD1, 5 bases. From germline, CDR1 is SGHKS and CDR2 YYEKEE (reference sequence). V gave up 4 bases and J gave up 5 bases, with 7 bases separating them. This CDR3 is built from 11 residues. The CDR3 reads CASSARDEQYF. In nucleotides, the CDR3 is TGTGCCAGCAGCGCCAGGGACGAGCAGTACTTC.

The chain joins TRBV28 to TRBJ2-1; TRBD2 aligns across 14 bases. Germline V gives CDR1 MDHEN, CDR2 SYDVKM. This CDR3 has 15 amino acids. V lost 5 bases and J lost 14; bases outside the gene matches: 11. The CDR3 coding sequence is TGTGCCAGCAGTCCCCCGGGACTAGCGGGGGCCCGAGAGTTCTTC. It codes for CASSPPGLAGAREFF.

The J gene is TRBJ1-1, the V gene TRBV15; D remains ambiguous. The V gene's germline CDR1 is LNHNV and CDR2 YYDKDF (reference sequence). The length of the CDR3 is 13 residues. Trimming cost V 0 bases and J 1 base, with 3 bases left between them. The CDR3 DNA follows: TGTGCCACCAGCAGAGACCAGAACACTGAAGCTTTCTTT. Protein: CATSRDQNTEAFF.

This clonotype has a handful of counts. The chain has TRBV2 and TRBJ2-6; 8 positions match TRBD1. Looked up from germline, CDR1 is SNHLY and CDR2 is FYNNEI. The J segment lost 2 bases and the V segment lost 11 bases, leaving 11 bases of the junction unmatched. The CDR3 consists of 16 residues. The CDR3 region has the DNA TGTGCCGGGGGGCCAGGGGGCCTAGCTGGGGCCAACGTCCTGACTTTC. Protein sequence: CAGGPGGLAGANVLTF.

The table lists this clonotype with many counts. This CDR3 reads CSVAADYGYTF. CDR3 DNA: TGCAGCGTGGCGGCAGACTATGGCTACACCTTC. The chain is built from TRBV29-1 and TRBJ1-2; D unclear. Germline values: CDR1 SQVTM, CDR2 ANQGSEA. The CDR3 runs 11 residues. The V end was cut by 6 bases, the J end by 3 bases, with 8 bases between.

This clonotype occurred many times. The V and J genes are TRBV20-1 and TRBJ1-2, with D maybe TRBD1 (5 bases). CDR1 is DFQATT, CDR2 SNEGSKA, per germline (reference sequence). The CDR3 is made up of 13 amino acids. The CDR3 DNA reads TGCGGGATTTTGCCGACAGCGAACTATGGCTACACCTTC. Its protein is CGILPTANYGYTF.

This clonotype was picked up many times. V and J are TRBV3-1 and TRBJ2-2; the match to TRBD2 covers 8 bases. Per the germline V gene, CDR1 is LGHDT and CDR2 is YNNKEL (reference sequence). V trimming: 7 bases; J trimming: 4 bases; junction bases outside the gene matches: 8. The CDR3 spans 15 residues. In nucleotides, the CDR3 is TGTGCCAGCACCTCAGCGGGGGCGATCACCGGGGAGCTGTTTTTT. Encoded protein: CASTSAGAITGELFF. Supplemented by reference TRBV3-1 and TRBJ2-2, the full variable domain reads DTAVSQTPKYLVTQMGNDKSIKCEQNLGHDTMYWYKQDSKKFLKIMFSYNNKELIINETVPNRFSPKSPDKAHLNLHINSLELGDSAVYFCASTSAGAITGELFFGEGSRLTVL.